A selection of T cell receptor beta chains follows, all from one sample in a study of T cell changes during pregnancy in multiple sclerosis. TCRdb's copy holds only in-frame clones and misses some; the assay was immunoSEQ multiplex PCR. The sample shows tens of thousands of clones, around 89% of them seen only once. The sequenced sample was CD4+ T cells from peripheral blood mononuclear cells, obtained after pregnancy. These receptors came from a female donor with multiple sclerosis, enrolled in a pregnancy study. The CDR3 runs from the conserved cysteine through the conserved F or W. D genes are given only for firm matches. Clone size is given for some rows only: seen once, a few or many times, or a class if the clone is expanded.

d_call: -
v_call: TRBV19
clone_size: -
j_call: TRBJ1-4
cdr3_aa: CASRSEIYNEKLFF
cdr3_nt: TGTGCCAGTAGAAGCGAAATCTACAATGAAAAACTGTTTTTT

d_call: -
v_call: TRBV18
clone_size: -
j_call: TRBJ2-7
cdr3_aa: CASSPSGVSGYEQYF
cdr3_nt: TGTGCCAGCTCACCCTCGGGGGTTTCGGGCTACGAGCAGTACTTC

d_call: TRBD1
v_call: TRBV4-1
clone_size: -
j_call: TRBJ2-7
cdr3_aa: CASSQVGRGSLRSYEQYF
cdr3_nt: TGCGCCAGCAGCCAAGTAGGCAGGGGGAGCCTCCGCTCCTACGAGCAGTACTTC

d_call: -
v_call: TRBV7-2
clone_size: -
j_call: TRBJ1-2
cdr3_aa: CASSPTRQFPYGYTF
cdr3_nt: TGTGCCAGCAGCCCAACGAGACAGTTTCCCTATGGCTACACCTTC

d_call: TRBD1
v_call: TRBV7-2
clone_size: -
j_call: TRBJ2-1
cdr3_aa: CASSKTVGQGNEQFF
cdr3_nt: TGTGCCAGCAGTAAGACCGTTGGACAGGGGAATGAGCAGTTCTTC

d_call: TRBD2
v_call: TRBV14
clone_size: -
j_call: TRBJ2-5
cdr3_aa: CASSQRTSGRASQETQYF
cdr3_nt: TGTGCCAGCAGCCAAAGGACTAGCGGGAGGGCCTCCCAAGAGACCCAGTACTTC

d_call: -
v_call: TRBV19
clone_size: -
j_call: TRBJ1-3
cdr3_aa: CASSIQSGNTIYF
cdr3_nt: TGTGCCAGTAGCATACAGTCTGGAAACACCATATATTTT

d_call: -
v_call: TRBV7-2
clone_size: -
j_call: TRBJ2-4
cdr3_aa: CASSSPSEGNIQYF
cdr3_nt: TGTGCCAGCAGCTCCCCGAGTGAGGGAAACATTCAGTACTTC

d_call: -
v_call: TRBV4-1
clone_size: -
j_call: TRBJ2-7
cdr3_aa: CASRTKVYGVPGGGEQYF
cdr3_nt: TGCGCCAGCAGAACAAAGGTTTACGGGGTTCCCGGGGGAGGCGAGCAGTACTTC

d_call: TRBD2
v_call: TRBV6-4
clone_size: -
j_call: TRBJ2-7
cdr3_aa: CASRSTSGSYEQYF
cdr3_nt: TGTGCCAGCAGGAGTACTAGCGGGAGCTACGAGCAGTACTTC

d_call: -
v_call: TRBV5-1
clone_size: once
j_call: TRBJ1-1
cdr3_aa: CASSGAGTNEAFF
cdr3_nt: TGCGCCAGCAGCGGCGCCGGGACAAATGAAGCTTTCTTT

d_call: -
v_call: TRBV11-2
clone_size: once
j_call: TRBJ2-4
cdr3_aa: CASSSRLAKNIQYF
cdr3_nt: TGTGCCAGCAGCTCTAGACTAGCCAAAAACATTCAGTACTTC

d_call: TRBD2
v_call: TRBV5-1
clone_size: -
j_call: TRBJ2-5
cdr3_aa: CASSFPRGGGQETQYF
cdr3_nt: TGCGCCAGCAGCTTCCCTCGGGGGGGAGGGCAAGAGACCCAGTACTTC

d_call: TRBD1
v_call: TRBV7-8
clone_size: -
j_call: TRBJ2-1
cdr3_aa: CASSTTGGGNEQFF
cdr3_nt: TGTGCCAGCAGCACGACAGGGGGCGGGAATGAGCAGTTCTTC

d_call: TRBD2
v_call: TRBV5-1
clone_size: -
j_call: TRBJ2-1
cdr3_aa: CASSLAGLAGEGHNEQFF
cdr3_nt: TGCGCCAGCAGCTTGGCAGGACTAGCGGGAGAAGGACACAATGAGCAGTTCTTC

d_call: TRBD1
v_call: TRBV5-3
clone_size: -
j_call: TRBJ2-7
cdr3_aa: CARSFRDSPYEQYF
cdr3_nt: TGTGCCAGAAGCTTCCGGGACAGCCCCTACGAGCAGTACTTC

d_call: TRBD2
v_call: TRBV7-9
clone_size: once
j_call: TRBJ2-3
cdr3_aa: CASSRTSGSTDTQYF
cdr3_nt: TGTGCCAGCAGCAGAACTAGCGGGAGCACAGATACGCAGTATTTT

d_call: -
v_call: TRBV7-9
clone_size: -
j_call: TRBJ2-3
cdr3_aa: CASSLDAGLPGGTDTQYF
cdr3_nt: TGTGCCAGCAGCTTAGATGCGGGACTACCAGGGGGCACAGATACGCAGTATTTT

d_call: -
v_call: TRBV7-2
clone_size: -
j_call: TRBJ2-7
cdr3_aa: CASSLASDNMYEQYF
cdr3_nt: TGTGCCAGCAGCTTAGCTAGCGACAATATGTACGAGCAGTACTTC

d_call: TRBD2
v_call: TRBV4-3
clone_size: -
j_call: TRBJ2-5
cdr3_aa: CASSQVGPGLAGGNQETQYF
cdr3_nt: TGCGCCAGCAGCCAAGTAGGCCCTGGACTAGCGGGAGGAAACCAAGAGACCCAGTACTTC

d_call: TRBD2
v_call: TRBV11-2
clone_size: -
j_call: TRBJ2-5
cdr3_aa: CASSSTSGRVGETQYF
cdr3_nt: TGTGCCAGCAGCTCCACTAGCGGGAGGGTCGGGGAGACCCAGTACTTC

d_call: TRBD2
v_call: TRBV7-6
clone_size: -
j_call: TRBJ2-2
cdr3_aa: CASSRAGANTGELFF
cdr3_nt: TGTGCCAGCAGTCGAGCGGGGGCGAACACCGGGGAGCTGTTTTTT

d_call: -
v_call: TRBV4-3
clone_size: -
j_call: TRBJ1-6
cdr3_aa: CASSQEYGGPSRVHF
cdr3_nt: TGCGCCAGCAGCCAAGAGTACGGGGGGCCCTCAAGAGTCCACTTT

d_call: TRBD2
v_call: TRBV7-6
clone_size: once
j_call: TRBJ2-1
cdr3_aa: CASSPLGRGRSYNEQFF
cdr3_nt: TGTGCCAGCAGCCCCCTCGGACGCGGGAGATCCTACAATGAGCAGTTCTTC

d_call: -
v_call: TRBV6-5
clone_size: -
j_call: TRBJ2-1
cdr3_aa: CASSYRGDEQFF
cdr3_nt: TGTGCCAGCAGTTACAGGGGTGATGAGCAGTTCTTC

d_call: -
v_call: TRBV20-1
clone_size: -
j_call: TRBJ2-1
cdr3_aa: CSVKEVQGQFF
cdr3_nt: TGCAGTGTGAAAGAGGTTCAGGGGCAGTTCTTC

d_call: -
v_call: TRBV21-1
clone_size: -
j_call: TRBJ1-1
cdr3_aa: CASSSNRGGGTEAFF
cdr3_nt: TGTGCCAGCAGCTCTAATAGGGGAGGGGGCACTGAAGCTTTCTTT

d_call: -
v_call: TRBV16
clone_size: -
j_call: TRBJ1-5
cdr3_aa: CASSQGPGNQPQHF
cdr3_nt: TGTGCCAGCAGCCAAGGTCCAGGCAATCAGCCCCAGCATTTT

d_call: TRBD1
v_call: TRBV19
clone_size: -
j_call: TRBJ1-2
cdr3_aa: CASSNPTGPNYGYTF
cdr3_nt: TGTGCCAGTAGTAACCCGACAGGGCCCAACTATGGCTACACCTTC

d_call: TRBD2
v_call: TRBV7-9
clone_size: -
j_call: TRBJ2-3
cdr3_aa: CASSLGLTSGDTDTQYF
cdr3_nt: TGTGCCAGCAGCTTAGGTCTGACTAGCGGGGACACAGATACGCAGTATTTT

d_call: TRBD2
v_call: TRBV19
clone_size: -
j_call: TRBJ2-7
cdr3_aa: CASSTGLAGGRLSYEQYF
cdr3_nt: TGTGCCAGTAGTACGGGACTAGCGGGAGGCCGTCTCTCCTACGAGCAGTACTTC

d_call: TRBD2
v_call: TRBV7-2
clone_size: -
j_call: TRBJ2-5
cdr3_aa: CASSLAGLAGAGPETQYF
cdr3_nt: TGTGCCAGCAGCTTAGCGGGGCTAGCGGGAGCTGGTCCAGAGACCCAGTACTTC

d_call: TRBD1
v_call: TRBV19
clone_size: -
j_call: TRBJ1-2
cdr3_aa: CASSIRQGAVYGYTF
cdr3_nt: TGTGCCAGTAGTATACGACAGGGGGCTGTCTATGGCTACACCTTC

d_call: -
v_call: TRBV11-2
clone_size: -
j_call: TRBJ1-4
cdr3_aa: CASSLMAENEKLFF
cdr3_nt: TGTGCCAGCAGCTTAATGGCCGAAAATGAAAAACTGTTTTTT

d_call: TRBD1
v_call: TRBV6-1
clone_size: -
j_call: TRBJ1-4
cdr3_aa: CASTYSRGQKLFF
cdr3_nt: TGTGCCAGCACCTACTCGAGGGGGCAAAAACTGTTTTTT

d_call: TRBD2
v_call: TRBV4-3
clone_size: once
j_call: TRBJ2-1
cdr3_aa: CASRRLAGNEQFF
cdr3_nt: TGCGCCAGCCGGAGACTAGCTGGCAATGAGCAGTTCTTC

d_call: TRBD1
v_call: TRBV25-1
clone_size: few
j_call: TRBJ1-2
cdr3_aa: CASSRTGRSYGYTF
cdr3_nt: TGTGCCAGCAGCCGGACAGGGAGGAGCTATGGCTACACCTTC

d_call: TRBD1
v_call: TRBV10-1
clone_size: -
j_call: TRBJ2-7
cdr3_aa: CASSRQGWYEQYF
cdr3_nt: TGCGCCAGCAGTCGACAGGGTTGGTACGAGCAGTACTTC

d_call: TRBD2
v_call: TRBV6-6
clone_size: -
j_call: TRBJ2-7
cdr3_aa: CASSPSGVSSYEQYF
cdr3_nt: TGTGCCAGCAGTCCTAGCGGGGTAAGCTCCTACGAGCAGTACTTC

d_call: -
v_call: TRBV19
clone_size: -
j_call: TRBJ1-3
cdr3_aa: CASSHFDNRNTIYF
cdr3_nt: TGTGCCAGTTCTCATTTTGACAACAGAAACACCATATATTTT

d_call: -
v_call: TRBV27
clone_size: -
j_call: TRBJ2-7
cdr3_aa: CASSFREPYEQYF
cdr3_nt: TGTGCCAGCAGTTTCCGGGAACCCTACGAGCAGTACTTC

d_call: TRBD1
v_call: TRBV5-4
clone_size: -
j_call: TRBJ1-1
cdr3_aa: CASSSPLGQGDAEAFF
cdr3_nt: TGTGCCAGCAGCTCCCCCTTGGGACAGGGGGACGCTGAAGCTTTCTTT

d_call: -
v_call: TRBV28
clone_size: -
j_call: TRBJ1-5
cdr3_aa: CASKGSSNQPQHF
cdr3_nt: TGTGCCAGCAAAGGGAGCAGCAATCAGCCCCAGCATTTT

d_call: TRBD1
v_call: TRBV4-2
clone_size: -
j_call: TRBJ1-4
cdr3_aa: CASSQDPQGGNEKLFF
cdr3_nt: TGTGCCAGCAGCCAAGATCCCCAGGGGGGTAATGAAAAACTGTTTTTT

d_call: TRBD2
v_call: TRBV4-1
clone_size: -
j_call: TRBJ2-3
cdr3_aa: CASSPRERGSTDTQYF
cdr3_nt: TGCGCCAGCAGCCCTCGGGAGCGGGGATCCACAGATACGCAGTATTTT